This entry describes one T cell receptor beta chain. The data belong to a study of blood T cell repertoires in COVID-19. This CDR3 region has 17 residues. Between the trimmed V and J ends, which lost 2 bases and 6 bases, there was a span of 21 bases. Some clones are missing from TCRdb's copy, which holds only in-frame ones; the method was immunoSEQ multiplex PCR. The table lists 200,000 to 250,000 clones, 80% to 90% of them singletons. This clonotype was sampled from a woman aged 50 to 65 with acute or convalescent COVID-19. The specimen sequenced was peripheral blood. The genes are TRBV23-1 and TRBJ2-3, with a weak D call TRBD2 (10 bases). TRBV23-1 carries the ORF label, with uncertain function. CDR3 coding DNA: TGCGCCAGCAGTCAAGACAGGGGGACTAGCGCTACCGATACGCAGTATTTT. It specifies CASSQDRGTSATDTQYF.